By frequency in the sample, the clone carrying this T cell receptor (beta chain) is medium-sized. Its antigen is not known. Unexposed donor CD4+ T cells date from about 2011-2018, before the COVID-19 pandemic. After ten to eleven days of culture, CD4+ T cells were isolated. The sample is drawn from a study of CD4 T cells in relation to SARS-CoV-2 and coronaviruses. Produced via immunoSEQ multiplex PCR; TCRdb's table is partial and in-frame only. The sample shows 15,000 to 20,000 clones, over 60% of them seen only once. Per the germline V gene, CDR1 is MNHEY and CDR2 is SVGAGI. The CDR3 totals 14 residues. The V gene lost 6 bases and the J gene lost 6 bases, with 17 bases spanning the gap.

This TCR derives from a human donor in good health. V usage is TRBV6-5 and J usage is TRBJ1-1; D gene unclear. Input material: CD4+ T cells from PBMCs, cultured in vitro. The CDR3 DNA follows: TGTGCCAGCAGGATGGACCAATACCTAGCTGAAGCTTTCTTT. Translating gives CASRMDQYLAEAFF.